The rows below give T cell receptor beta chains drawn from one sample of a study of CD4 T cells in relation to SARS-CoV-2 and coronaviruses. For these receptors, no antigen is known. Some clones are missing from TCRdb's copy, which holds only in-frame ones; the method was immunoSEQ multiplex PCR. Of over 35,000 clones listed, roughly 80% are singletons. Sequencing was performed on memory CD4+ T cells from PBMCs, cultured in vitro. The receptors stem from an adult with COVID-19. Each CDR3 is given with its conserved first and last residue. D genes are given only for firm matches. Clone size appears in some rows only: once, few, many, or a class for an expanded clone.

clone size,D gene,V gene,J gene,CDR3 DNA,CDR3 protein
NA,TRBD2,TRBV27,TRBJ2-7,TGTGCCAGCAGTTTCCTAGCGGGAGGGTTCTACGAGCAGTACTTC,CASSFLAGGFYEQYF
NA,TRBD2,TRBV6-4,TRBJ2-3,TGTGCCAGCAGTGAGTTAGCGGGGAATACGCAGTATTTT,CASSELAGNTQYF
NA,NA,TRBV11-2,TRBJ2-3,TGTGCCAGCAGCGCCGTTCTGACTACAGATACGCAGTATTTT,CASSAVLTTDTQYF
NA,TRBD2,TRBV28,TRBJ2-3,TGTGCCAGCAGCCTAGGAGGAGCTAGCGGGTTCACAGATACGCAGTATTTT,CASSLGGASGFTDTQYF
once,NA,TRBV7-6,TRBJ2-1,TGTGCCAGCAGCAAGGACTATGGGAGCTACAATGAGCAGTTCTTC,CASSKDYGSYNEQFF
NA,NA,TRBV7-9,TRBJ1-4,TGTGCCAGCAGCCTACAGCGGTCCAATGAAAAACTGTTTTTT,CASSLQRSNEKLFF
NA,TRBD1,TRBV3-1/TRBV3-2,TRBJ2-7,TGTGCCAGCAGCCACTACAGGGGTGGCGAGCAGTACTTC,CASSHYRGGEQYF
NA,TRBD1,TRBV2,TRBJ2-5,TGTGCCAGCGGGTCGGGACAGATACAAGAGACCCAGTACTTC,CASGSGQIQETQYF
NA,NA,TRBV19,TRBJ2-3,TGTGCCAGTAAACGGGGGACCACAGATACGCAGTATTTT,CASKRGTTDTQYF
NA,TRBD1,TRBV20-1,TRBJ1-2,TGCAGTGCCGGGACAGTATACGGCTACACCTTC,CSAGTVYGYTF
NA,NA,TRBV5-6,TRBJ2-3,TGTGCCAGCAGCCAACAGGGCGTTTCGCAGTATTTT,CASSQQGVSQYF
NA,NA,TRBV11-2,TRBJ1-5,TGTGCCAGCAGCTTAGATGGGGGTCAGCCCCAGCATTTT,CASSLDGGQPQHF
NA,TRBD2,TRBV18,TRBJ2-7,TGTGCCAGCTCACCACGGGGGGGAGTTGGGGGGAGAACGTACGAGCAGTACTTC,CASSPRGGVGGRTYEQYF
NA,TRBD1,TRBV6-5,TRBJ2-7,TGTGCCAGCACTCGGACAGGGTTCTACGAGCAGTACTTC,CASTRTGFYEQYF
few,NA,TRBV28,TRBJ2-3,TGTGCCAGCAGTTTAGAGGGGGGAGTACGAAAGACGCAGTATTTT,CASSLEGGVRKTQYF
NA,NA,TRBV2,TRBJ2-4,TGTGCCAGCAATCGAGTAGCCAAAAACATTCAGTACTTC,CASNRVAKNIQYF